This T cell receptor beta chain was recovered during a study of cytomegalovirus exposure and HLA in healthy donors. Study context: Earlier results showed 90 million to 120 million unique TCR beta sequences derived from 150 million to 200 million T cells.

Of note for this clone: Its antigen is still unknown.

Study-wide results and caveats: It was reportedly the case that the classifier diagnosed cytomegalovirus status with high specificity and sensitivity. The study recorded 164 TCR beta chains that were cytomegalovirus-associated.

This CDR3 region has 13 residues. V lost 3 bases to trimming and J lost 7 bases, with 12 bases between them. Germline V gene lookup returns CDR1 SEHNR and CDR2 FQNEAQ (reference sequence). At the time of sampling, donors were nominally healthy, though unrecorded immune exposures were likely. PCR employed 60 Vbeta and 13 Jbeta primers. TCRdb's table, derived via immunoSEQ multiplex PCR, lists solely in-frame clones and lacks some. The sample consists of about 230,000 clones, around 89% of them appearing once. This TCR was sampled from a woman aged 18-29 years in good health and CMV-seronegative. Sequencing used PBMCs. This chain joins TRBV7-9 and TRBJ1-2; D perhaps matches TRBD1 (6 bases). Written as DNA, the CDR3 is TGTGCCAGCAGCTTGGGGGGGCGGAGTGGCTACACCTTC. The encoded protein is CASSLGGRSGYTF.